These 12 T cell receptor beta chains were sequenced from one sample in a study of T-cell memory formation after mild COVID-19. TCRdb used MiXCR to reprocess the 5' RACE reads, holding one entry per CDR3 protein. The sample lists 200,000 or so distinct CDR3 sequences, 16% occurring once. Sample: PBMCs or a T cell subset sorted from them (not recorded which). These receptors all stem from an adult woman who had mild COVID-19 (a few samples of this study predate the infection). Cell type and time point are not known.

The rearrangement links TRBV3-1 to TRBJ1-2; no definite D call. The CDR3 has 13 amino acids. Germline V lookup: CDR1 LGHDT, CDR2 YNNKEL (reference sequence). V was clipped by 0 bases and J by 14 bases, with 16 bases between them. The CDR3 bases are TGTGCCAGCAGCCAAGATAGTGGTCGCCCGAGGACCTTC. Protein product: CASSQDSGRPRTF.

J is TRBJ2-1 and V is TRBV7-9, with 10 positions matching TRBD2. The CDR3 spans 16 residues. CDR1 SEHNR and CDR2 FQNEAQ come from the germline V gene (reference sequence). The junction had 8 bases not matched to a gene; V was cut back by 5 bases and J by 4 bases. The DNA of the CDR3 is TGTGCCAGCAGCCTTCGACTAGCGGGCGGGTACAATGAGCAGTTCTTC. Encoded protein: CASSLRLAGGYNEQFF.

This clonotype was seen a handful of times. The CDR3 protein is CASSLSSGRGEQFF. DNA of the CDR3: TGTGCCAGCAGCTTGAGTTCGGGTAGGGGTGAGCAGTTCTTC. This chain links TRBV5-6 with TRBJ2-1; weak D call: TRBD1 (5 bases). Trimming stripped 1 base from V and 9 bases from J, with 14 bases between. Germline V gene data show CDR1 as SGHDT and CDR2 as YYEEEE. The CDR3 covers 14 residues.

This chain joins TRBV9 and TRBJ2-5; perhaps TRBD1 as D (6 bases). Trimming cost V 3 bases and J 5 bases, with 20 bases left between them. This CDR3 spans 16 amino acids. The germline gives CDR1 SGDLS, CDR2 YYNGEE. The CDR3 is CASSAQTGDTGETQYF. The CDR3 nucleotides read TGTGCCAGCAGCGCCCAGACAGGAGATACTGGTGAGACCCAGTACTTC.

The table lists this clonotype with a few counts. The rearrangement joins TRBV29-1 to TRBJ1-1, with 7 bases aligning to TRBD1. The CDR3 length is 15 residues. Germline V CDR1 and CDR2: SQVTM, ANQGSEA. The junction had 9 bases not matched to a gene; V was cut back by 4 bases and J by 1 base. The DNA of the CDR3 is TGCAGCGTTGCCCCCGTGACAGGGAAGAACACTGAAGCTTTCTTT. Protein: CSVAPVTGKNTEAFF.

This clonotype was detected a few times. The rearrangement joins TRBV12-3 or TRBV12-4 to TRBJ2-7; maybe TRBD2 (6 bases). V lost 5 bases and J lost 3, with 11 bases in between. The CDR3 runs 13 residues. This CDR3 reads CASSAPGVYEQYF. The CDR3 nucleotides are TGTGCCAGCAGTGCCCCGGGGGTCTACGAGCAGTACTTC.

This clonotype has a count of ten or more. This rearrangement joins TRBV5-1 to TRBJ1-2; D is undetermined. The germline CDR1 and CDR2 sequences are SGHRS and YFSETQ. This CDR3 is built from 14 residues. Trimming stripped 4 bases from V and 5 bases from J, with 15 bases between. For the CDR3, the DNA is TGCGCCAGCAGCGCGGACGAGGCCCGATATGGCTACACCTTC. This codes for CASSADEARYGYTF.

The V gene is TRBV9, the J gene TRBJ2-2; unclear D gene. V shed 0 bases and J shed 1 base, with 7 bases lying between them. The length of the CDR3 is 15 residues. Germline CDR1 SGDLS, CDR2 YYNGEE. CDR3: CASSVEAGNTGELFF. The CDR3 DNA sequence: TGTGCCAGCAGCGTAGAGGCAGGGAACACCGGGGAGCTGTTTTTT. The variable domain in full, with the rest retrieved from reference TRBV9 and TRBJ2-2, is DSGVTQTPKHLITATGQRVTLRCSPRSGDLSVYWYQQSLDQGLQFLIQYYNGEERAKGNILERFSAQQFPDLHSELNLSSLELGDSALYFCASSVEAGNTGELFFGEGSRLTVL.

The chain couples TRBV5-1 to TRBJ1-3; maybe TRBD1 (6 bases). V shed 4 bases and J shed 0 bases, with 14 bases lying between them. The CDR3 is 16 residues long. The germline V gene has CDR1 SGHRS and CDR2 YFSETQ. CDR3: CASSPSDSFSGNTIYF. The CDR3 DNA reads TGCGCCAGCAGCCCCTCGGACAGCTTCTCTGGAAACACCATATATTTT.

This clonotype has just a few counts. CDR3 DNA sequence: TGTGCCAGCAGCCCTTGGACGACCACATCCATGACGGGCTACACCTTC. It yields the protein CASSPWTTTSMTGYTF. The chain combines TRBV7-8 with TRBJ1-2; D gene ambiguous. The CDR3 is made up of 16 amino acids. Germline CDR1 and CDR2: SGHVS and FQNEAQ. V was shortened by 5 bases and J by 8 bases, with 24 bases between the two germline ends.

There are a few counts of this clonotype. The chain is built from TRBV29-1 and TRBJ1-2; D is possibly TRBD1 (6 bases). The V end was cut by 4 bases, the J end by 8 bases, with 20 bases between. The CDR3 is 14 residues long. CDR1 is SQVTM, CDR2 ANQGSEA, per germline. Written as DNA, the CDR3 is TGCAGCGTTGGCAATCCGACAGGCGCCTGGGGCTACACCTTC. This gives the protein CSVGNPTGAWGYTF.

The chain links TRBV5-1 to TRBJ2-7; no reliable D call. V lost 1 base and J 3 bases, leaving 14 bases between the germline ends. The CDR3 is made up of 15 amino acids. Germline loops: CDR1 SGHRS, CDR2 YFSETQ. CDR3 loop: CASSLSQPLNYEQYF. CDR3 sequence (DNA): TGCGCCAGCAGCTTGTCCCAACCCCTCAACTACGAGCAGTACTTC.